The 3 T cell receptor beta chains below were found in one sample sequenced in a study of post-analysis software for immune sequencing data. The TCR beta cDNA libraries contained unique molecular identifiers. TCRdb itself ran the PCR reads through MiXCR, one entry per CDR3 protein. Here the sample spans more than 500,000 distinct CDR3 sequences, less than 40% being singletons. No cognate antigen is known for these TCRs. Study outcomes and limitations: Roughly 5 TRBV segments, TRBV5-6, TRBV5-1 and TRBV20-1 among them, were found more frequent in patients than controls.

What was sequenced was blood. The receptor source for this set is a girl aged 2-17 years with multiple sclerosis.

This chain connects TRBV20-1 to TRBJ2-1, with D hard to call. The CDR3 covers 18 residues. Germline CDR1 DFQATT, CDR2 SNEGSKA (reference sequence). Trimming stripped 0 bases from V and 8 bases from J, with 26 bases between. Here the CDR3 reads CSARDLLNRLVIVYEQFF. The CDR3 bases are TGCAGTGCTAGAGATCTATTAAATAGGTTGGTCATCGTCTATGAGCAGTTCTTC.

This chain joins TRBV6-5 and TRBJ2-5, with D possibly matching TRBD1 (5 bases). V dropped 8 bases and J dropped 4 bases, with 11 bases sitting between them. Germline V gene data show CDR1 as MNHEY and CDR2 as SVGAGI. The CDR3 spans 12 residues. In nucleotides, the CDR3 is TGTGCCAGCGGTGTTCAGGGAGAGACCCAGTACTTC. This codes for CASGVQGETQYF.

The CDR3 loop reads CSARDQGATEAFF. The CDR3 DNA reads TGCAGTGCTAGAGATCAAGGGGCCACTGAAGCTTTCTTT. This chain joins TRBV20-1 and TRBJ1-1; TRBD1 might be the D (5 bases). Germline loops: CDR1 DFQATT, CDR2 SNEGSKA (reference sequence). Trimming shortened V by 0 bases and J by 4 bases, and 9 bases separated the two germline ends. The CDR3 consists of 13 residues.